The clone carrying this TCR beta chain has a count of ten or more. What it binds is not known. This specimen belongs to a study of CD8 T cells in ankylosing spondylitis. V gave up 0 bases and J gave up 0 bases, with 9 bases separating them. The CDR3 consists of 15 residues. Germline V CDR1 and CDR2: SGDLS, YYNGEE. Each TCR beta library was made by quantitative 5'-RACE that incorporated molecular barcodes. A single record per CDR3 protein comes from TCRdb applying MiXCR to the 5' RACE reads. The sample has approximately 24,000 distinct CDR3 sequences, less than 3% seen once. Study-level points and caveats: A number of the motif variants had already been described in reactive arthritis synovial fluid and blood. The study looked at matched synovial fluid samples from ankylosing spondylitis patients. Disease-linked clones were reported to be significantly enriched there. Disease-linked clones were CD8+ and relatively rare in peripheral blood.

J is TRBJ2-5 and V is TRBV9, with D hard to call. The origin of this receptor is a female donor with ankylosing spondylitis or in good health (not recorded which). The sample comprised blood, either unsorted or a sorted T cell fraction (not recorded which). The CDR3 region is CASSVEGRNQETQYF. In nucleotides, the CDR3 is TGTGCCAGCAGCGTAGAAGGACGCAACCAAGAGACCCAGTACTTC.